Presented here are 2 T cell receptor beta chains from one specimen sequenced in a study of response to subunit inactivated influenza vaccine. TCRdb independently ran MiXCR on the RT-PCR reads; one entry per CDR3 protein. The sample lists hundreds of thousands of distinct CDR3 sequences, about 15% occurring once. This sample comprised PBMCs from blood, obtained 14 days before vaccination. Source of these receptors: a man aged 50 or older who received an inactivated influenza vaccine.

The rearrangement uses TRBV7-2 and TRBJ2-7; TRBD1 matches at 9 bases. With 5 bases clipped from V and 6 bases from J, the junction kept 17 bases outside the gene matches. The CDR3 spans 17 residues. Germline loops: CDR1 SGHTA, CDR2 FQGNSA. CDR3 DNA sequence: TGTGCCAGCAGCCACAACCCTCCGGGACAGGGTGCGTCCGAGCAGTACTTC. Residues: CASSHNPPGQGASEQYF.

V usage is TRBV12-3 or TRBV12-4 and J usage is TRBJ1-2; D is unclear. The CDR3 covers 13 residues. V was trimmed by 6 bases and J by 4 bases, leaving 12 bases between them. The DNA for the CDR3 is TGTGCCAGCAGCCACCTGTCATTCTATGGCTACACCTTC. Encoded protein: CASSHLSFYGYTF.